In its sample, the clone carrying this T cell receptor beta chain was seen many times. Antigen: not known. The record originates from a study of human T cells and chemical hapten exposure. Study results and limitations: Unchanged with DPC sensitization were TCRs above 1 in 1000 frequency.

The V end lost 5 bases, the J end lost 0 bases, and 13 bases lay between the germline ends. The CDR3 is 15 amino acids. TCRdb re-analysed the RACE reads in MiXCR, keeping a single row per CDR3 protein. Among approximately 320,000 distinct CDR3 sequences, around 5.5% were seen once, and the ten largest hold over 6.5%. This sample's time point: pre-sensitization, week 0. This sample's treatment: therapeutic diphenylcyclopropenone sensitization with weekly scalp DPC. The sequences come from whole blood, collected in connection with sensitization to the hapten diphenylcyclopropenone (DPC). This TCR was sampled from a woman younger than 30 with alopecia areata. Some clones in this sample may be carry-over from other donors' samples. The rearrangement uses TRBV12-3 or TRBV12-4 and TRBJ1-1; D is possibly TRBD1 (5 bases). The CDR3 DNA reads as TGTGCCAGCAGTAACACCGGGACTTTGAACACTGAAGCTTTCTTT. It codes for CASSNTGTLNTEAFF.